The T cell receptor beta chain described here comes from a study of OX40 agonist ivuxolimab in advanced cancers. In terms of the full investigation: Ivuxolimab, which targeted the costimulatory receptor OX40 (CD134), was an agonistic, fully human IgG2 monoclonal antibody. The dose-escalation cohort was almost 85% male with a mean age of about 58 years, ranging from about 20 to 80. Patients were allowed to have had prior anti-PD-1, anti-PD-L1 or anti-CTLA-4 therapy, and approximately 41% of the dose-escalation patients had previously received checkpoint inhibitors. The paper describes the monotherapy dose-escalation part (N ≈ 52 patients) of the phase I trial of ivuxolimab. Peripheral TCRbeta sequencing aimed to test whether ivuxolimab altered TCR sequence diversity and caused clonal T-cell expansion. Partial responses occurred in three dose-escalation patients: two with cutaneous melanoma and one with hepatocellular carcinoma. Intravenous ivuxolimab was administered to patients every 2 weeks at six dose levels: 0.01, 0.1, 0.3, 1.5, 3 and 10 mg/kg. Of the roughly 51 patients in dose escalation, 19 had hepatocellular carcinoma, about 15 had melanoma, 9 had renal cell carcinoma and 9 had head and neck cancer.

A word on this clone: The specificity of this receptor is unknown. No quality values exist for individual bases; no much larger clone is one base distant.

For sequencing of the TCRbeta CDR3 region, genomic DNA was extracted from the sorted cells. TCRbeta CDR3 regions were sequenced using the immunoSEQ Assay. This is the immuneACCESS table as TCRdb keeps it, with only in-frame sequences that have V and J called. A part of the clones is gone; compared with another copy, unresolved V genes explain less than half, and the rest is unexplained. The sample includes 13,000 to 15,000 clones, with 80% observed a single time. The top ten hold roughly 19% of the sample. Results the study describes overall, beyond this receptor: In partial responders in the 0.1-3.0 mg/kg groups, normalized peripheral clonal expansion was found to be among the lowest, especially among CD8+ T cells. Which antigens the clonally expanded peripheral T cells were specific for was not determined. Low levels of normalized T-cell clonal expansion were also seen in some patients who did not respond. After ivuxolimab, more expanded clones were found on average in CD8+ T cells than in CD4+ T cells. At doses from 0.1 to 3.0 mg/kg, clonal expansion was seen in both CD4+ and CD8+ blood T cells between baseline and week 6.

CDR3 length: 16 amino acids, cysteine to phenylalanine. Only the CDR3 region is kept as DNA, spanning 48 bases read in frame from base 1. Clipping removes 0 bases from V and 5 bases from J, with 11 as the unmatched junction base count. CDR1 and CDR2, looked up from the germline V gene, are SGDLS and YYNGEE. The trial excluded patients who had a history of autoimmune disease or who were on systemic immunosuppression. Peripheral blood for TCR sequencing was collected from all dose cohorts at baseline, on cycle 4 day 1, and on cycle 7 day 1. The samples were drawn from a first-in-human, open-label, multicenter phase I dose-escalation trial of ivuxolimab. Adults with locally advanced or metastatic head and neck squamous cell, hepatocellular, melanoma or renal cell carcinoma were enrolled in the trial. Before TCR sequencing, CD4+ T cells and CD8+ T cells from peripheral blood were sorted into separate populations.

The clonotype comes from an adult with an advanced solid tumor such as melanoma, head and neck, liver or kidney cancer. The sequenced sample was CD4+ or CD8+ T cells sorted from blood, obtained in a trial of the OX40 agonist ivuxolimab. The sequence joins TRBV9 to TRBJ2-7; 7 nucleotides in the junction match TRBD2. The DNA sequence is TGTGCCAGCAGCGTAGACCCTTGGACGGGAGGCCACGAGCAGTACTTC. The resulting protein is CASSVDPWTGGHEQYF.